This T cell receptor beta chain was sequenced for a study of blood T cell repertoires in COVID-19. This clone was recorded a few times. Method: immunoSEQ multiplex PCR; TCRdb's copy keeps in-frame clones and lacks some. This sample has approximately 130,000 clones; approximately 85% occur once, and the top ten carry around 4.5%. The CDR3 runs 14 residues. Germline V gene sequence: CDR1 SGDLS, CDR2 YYNGEE. The V and J ends lost 4 bases and 6 bases, in that order; junction bases with no gene match: 5. This chain joins TRBV9 and TRBJ1-3; 9 bases line up with TRBD1. Input material: peripheral blood. The receptor was isolated from a human donor in a cohort sampled during active COVID-19. As DNA, the CDR3 is TGTGCCAGCAGCCAGGGACAGGGACCAAACACCATATATTTT. Its translation: CASSQGQGPNTIYF.